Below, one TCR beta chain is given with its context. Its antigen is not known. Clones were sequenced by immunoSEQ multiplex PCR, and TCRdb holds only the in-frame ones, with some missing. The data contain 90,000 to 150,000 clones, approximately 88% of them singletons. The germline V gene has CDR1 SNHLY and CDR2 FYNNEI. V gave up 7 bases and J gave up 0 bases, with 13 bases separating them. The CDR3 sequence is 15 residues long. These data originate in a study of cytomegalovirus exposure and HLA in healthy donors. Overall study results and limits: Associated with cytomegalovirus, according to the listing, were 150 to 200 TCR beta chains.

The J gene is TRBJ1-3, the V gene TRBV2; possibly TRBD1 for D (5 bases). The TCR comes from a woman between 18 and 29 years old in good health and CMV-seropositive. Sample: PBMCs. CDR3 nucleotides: TGTGCCAGCACTCCCGGGGGGGTCTCTGGAAACACCATATATTTT. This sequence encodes CASTPGGVSGNTIYF.